This T cell receptor (beta chain) stems from a study of shared clonotypes between healthy human individuals. V was clipped by 5 bases and J by 1 base; unmatched bases: 6. CDR3 length equals 14 residues. The germline CDR1 and CDR2 sequences are SGHRS and YFSETQ. Terminally differentiated effector memory CD45RA+ cells were excluded by CCR7 positive selection of CD45RO-negative cells. Template for every sorted-subset replicate PCR totaled roughly 200 ng DNA, around 32,000 T cell genomes. Using immunoSEQ multiplex PCR, the repertoire was profiled, and TCRdb retains in-frame clones only, with some absent. In the table there are under 2,000,000 clones, roughly 94% of which are singletons.

The clonotype was recovered from a young man in good health. The chain joins TRBV5-1 to TRBJ2-7, with TRBD2 identical over 7 bases. Specimen: naive CD8+ T cells sorted from blood. The CDR3 DNA reads TGCGCCAGCAGTAGAGGGGAGGGTTCCTACGAGCAGTACTTC. It yields the protein CASSRGEGSYEQYF.